This T cell receptor beta chain was observed in a study of CD8 T cells in Susac syndrome. Random hexamers primed reverse transcription of about 0.5 to 1 ug RNA. A multiplex approach, immunoSEQ multiplex PCR, amplified TCR beta CDR3 across 54 Vbeta and 13 Jbeta. TCRdb independently ran MiXCR on the immunoSEQ multiplex PCR reads; one entry per CDR3 protein. Of 400,000 to 550,000 distinct CDR3 sequences in the sample, more than 70% were seen once. Blood CD8+ and CD4+ T cells underwent high-throughput TCR beta sequencing. Bulk CD8+ and CD4+ cells came from magnetic negative isolation; CD8+ TEMRA by FACS. The junction had 8 bases not matched to a gene; V was cut back by 4 bases and J by 2 bases. Looked up from germline, CDR1 is LGHDT and CDR2 is YNNKEL (reference sequence). This CDR3 is 17 amino acids long.

The gene calls are TRBV3-1 and TRBJ2-3, with 11 bases fitting TRBD2. This TCR was recovered from a human donor with multiple sclerosis. The specimen sequenced was CD8+ T cells from PBMCs. The CDR3 DNA reads TGTGCCAGCAGCCTAACTAGCGGGAGTATCCTCACAGATACGCAGTATTTT. This translates into CASSLTSGSILTDTQYF.